These 2 T cell receptor beta chains share one sample of origin, sequenced in a study of T cell responses to AZD1222 COVID-19 vaccine. The data were produced by immunoSEQ multiplex PCR, yet TCRdb's version contains in-frame clones alone and is incomplete. The sample includes about 140,000 clones, about 90% of them seen just once. The sample was peripheral blood, taken on day 0 of AZD1222 vaccination. The receptor source for this set is an adult in good health.

CDR3 sequence reads: CAISESLAGPYEQYF. The CDR3 nucleotides read TGTGCCATCAGTGAGTCCCTAGCGGGACCTTACGAGCAGTACTTC. This chain joins TRBV10-3 and TRBJ2-7, with 9 positions matching TRBD2. CDR3 length equals 15 residues. Germline CDR1 is ENHRY and CDR2 is SYGVKD. After removal of 0 bases from V and 4 bases from J, the junction contained 4 bases not matched to a gene.

This clone has just one count. The chain uses TRBV2 and TRBJ2-7, with D tentatively TRBD2 (6 bases). The CDR3 is 15 amino acids. The germline V gene has CDR1 SNHLY and CDR2 FYNNEI. With 6 bases removed from V and 6 bases from J, the gap between germline ends came to 21 bases. DNA of the CDR3: TGTGCCAGCAGCGCCAGCGGGTCCGACCGGGGCGAGCAGTACTTC. It is translated as CASSASGSDRGEQYF.